Listed below are T cell receptor beta chains from one sample, sequenced in a study of T cell repertoires in cytomegalovirus infection. Each CDR3 protein is one row after TCRdb ran MiXCR on the reads. Of approximately 550,000 distinct CDR3 sequences in the sample, 15% to 20% were seen once. The material sequenced was CD8+ T cells from PBMCs. Every receptor here comes from a human donor in good health (CMV status not recorded). Some clones in this sample may be carry-over from other donors' samples. The conserved cysteine and the conserved F or W are not part of the CDR3 here. Fields, in order: J gene, clone size, V gene, CDR3 protein. Clone size, where shown, is once, few, many, or a class for clones that have expanded.

j_call: TRBJ2-5; clone_size: few; v_call: TRBV27; cdr3_aa: ASSSWSRETQY
j_call: TRBJ1-1; clone_size: few; v_call: TRBV29-1; cdr3_aa: SVWGQGSTEAF
j_call: TRBJ2-1; clone_size: few; v_call: TRBV20-1; cdr3_aa: SARLGREQF
j_call: TRBJ2-3; clone_size: many; v_call: TRBV12-3/TRBV12-4; cdr3_aa: ASSLATPSTDTQY
j_call: TRBJ2-7; clone_size: few; v_call: TRBV5-6; cdr3_aa: ASTPGRSSYEQY
j_call: TRBJ1-5; clone_size: many; v_call: TRBV6-1; cdr3_aa: ASSSAGQDFMGNQPQH
j_call: TRBJ1-1; clone_size: many; v_call: TRBV6-1; cdr3_aa: ATPDPLQAYTEAF
j_call: TRBJ2-7; clone_size: few; v_call: TRBV15; cdr3_aa: ATSREGTSAYYEQY
j_call: TRBJ2-5; clone_size: many; v_call: TRBV7-8; cdr3_aa: ASSHRLAETQETQY
j_call: TRBJ2-1; clone_size: once; v_call: TRBV5-4; cdr3_aa: ASSLGTAQANEQF
j_call: TRBJ2-7; clone_size: many; v_call: TRBV7-3; cdr3_aa: ASSPSHSYEQY
j_call: TRBJ2-3; clone_size: few; v_call: TRBV19; cdr3_aa: ASSMLQGGDTQY
j_call: TRBJ1-2; clone_size: -; v_call: TRBV28; cdr3_aa: ASSLVGDTDYGYT
j_call: TRBJ1-1; clone_size: -; v_call: TRBV27; cdr3_aa: ASSFRQYEVEAF
j_call: TRBJ2-1; clone_size: many; v_call: TRBV7-9; cdr3_aa: ASSQLAGGLRNEQF
j_call: TRBJ1-5; clone_size: -; v_call: TRBV4-2; cdr3_aa: ASSHRGINQPQH
j_call: TRBJ1-2; clone_size: -; v_call: TRBV5-1; cdr3_aa: ASSLEQTNYGYT
j_call: TRBJ1-1; clone_size: many; v_call: TRBV6-1; cdr3_aa: ASSEPWSNTEAF
j_call: TRBJ2-7; clone_size: -; v_call: TRBV20-1; cdr3_aa: SALHRDRGTYEQY
j_call: TRBJ1-5; clone_size: few; v_call: TRBV9; cdr3_aa: ASSVGQGRGPQH
j_call: TRBJ2-7; clone_size: -; v_call: TRBV11-2; cdr3_aa: ASSTTERGLSYETY
j_call: TRBJ2-5; clone_size: -; v_call: TRBV9; cdr3_aa: ASSVTQGNGETQY
j_call: TRBJ1-4; clone_size: -; v_call: TRBV27; cdr3_aa: VSSVGSANEKLF
j_call: TRBJ2-5; clone_size: few; v_call: TRBV6-4; cdr3_aa: ASSFLAGERETQY
j_call: TRBJ2-5; clone_size: many; v_call: TRBV7-2; cdr3_aa: ASSLKSGTSGKETQY
j_call: TRBJ1-5; clone_size: -; v_call: TRBV15; cdr3_aa: ATSRAGGLNQPQH
j_call: TRBJ1-4; clone_size: few; v_call: TRBV7-9; cdr3_aa: ASSLAVNRVSEKLF
j_call: TRBJ2-3; clone_size: many; v_call: TRBV4-2; cdr3_aa: ASSQEQAGGPTDTQY
j_call: TRBJ2-3; clone_size: many; v_call: TRBV28; cdr3_aa: ASHRWGRPDTQY
j_call: TRBJ2-5; clone_size: many; v_call: TRBV6-5; cdr3_aa: ASSYLTGGGVETQY
j_call: TRBJ2-3; clone_size: many; v_call: TRBV10-3; cdr3_aa: AIRQTSGVTDTQY
j_call: TRBJ1-1; clone_size: -; v_call: TRBV5-6; cdr3_aa: ASSSPTGGRQEAF
j_call: TRBJ1-2; clone_size: many; v_call: TRBV4-1; cdr3_aa: ASSQSTVEPGGYT
j_call: TRBJ2-2; clone_size: few; v_call: TRBV12-3/TRBV12-4; cdr3_aa: ASSLRPDGELF
j_call: TRBJ2-1; clone_size: few; v_call: TRBV28; cdr3_aa: ASRDRATIDNEQF
j_call: TRBJ1-3; clone_size: -; v_call: TRBV5-1; cdr3_aa: ASSLTQQSSGNTIY
j_call: TRBJ2-5; clone_size: many; v_call: TRBV7-9; cdr3_aa: ASSFGADGETQY
j_call: TRBJ1-1; clone_size: -; v_call: TRBV4-1; cdr3_aa: ASTARNTEAF
j_call: TRBJ2-1; clone_size: few; v_call: TRBV7-9; cdr3_aa: ASTTGYEQF
j_call: TRBJ1-5; clone_size: many; v_call: TRBV15; cdr3_aa: ATGEGSNQPQH
j_call: TRBJ1-5; clone_size: -; v_call: TRBV6-5; cdr3_aa: ASSGQINSNQPQH
j_call: TRBJ2-5; clone_size: many; v_call: TRBV7-8; cdr3_aa: ASSLARLAGREKETQY
j_call: TRBJ2-3; clone_size: few; v_call: TRBV18; cdr3_aa: ASSPSGRGDTQY
j_call: TRBJ2-7; clone_size: -; v_call: TRBV12-3/TRBV12-4; cdr3_aa: ASSLEQGIEQY
j_call: TRBJ1-2; clone_size: few; v_call: TRBV4-1; cdr3_aa: ASSPFGTGPNYGYT
j_call: TRBJ2-7; clone_size: -; v_call: TRBV6-1; cdr3_aa: ASSETGIPYEQY